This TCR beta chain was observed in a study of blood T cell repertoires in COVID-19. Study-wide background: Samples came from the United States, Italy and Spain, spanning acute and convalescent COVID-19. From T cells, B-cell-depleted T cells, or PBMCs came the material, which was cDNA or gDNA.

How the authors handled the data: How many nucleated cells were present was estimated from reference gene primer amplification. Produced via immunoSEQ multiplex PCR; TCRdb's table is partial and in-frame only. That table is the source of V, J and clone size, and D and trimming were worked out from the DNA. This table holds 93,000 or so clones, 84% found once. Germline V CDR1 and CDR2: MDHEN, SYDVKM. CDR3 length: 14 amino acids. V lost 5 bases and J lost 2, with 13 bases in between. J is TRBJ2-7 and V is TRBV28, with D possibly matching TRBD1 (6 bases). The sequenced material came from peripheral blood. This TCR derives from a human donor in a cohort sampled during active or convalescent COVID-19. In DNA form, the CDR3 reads TGTGCCAGCAGTCTACACAGGGTCCCCTACGAGCAGTACTTC. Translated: CASSLHRVPYEQYF.